These T cell receptor beta chains were read from a single sample in a study of shared clonotypes between healthy human individuals. Profiled with immunoSEQ multiplex PCR; TCRdb holds only in-frame clones, not every one. Here the sample spans a few million clones, 93% being singletons. Material for sequencing was naive CD4+ T cells from PBMCs. The origin of the receptors is a man aged 18-30 years in good health. Some clones in this sample may be carry-over from other donors' samples. CDR3s include the opening cysteine and the closing phenylalanine or tryptophan. The D gene is left open where the match is weak. Clone size is given for some rows only: seen once, a few or many times, or a class if the clone is expanded.

D gene: NA; V gene: TRBV4-2; J gene: TRBJ1-2; clone size: NA; CDR3 DNA: TGTGCCAGCAGCCAAGGAACAGCCAGTTTTAACTATGGCTACACCTTC; CDR3 protein: CASSQGTASFNYGYTF
D gene: NA; V gene: TRBV4-3; J gene: TRBJ2-3; clone size: NA; CDR3 DNA: TGCGCCAGCAGCCAAGACATCGGAGCTGACACAGATACGCAGTATTTT; CDR3 protein: CASSQDIGADTDTQYF
D gene: TRBD1; V gene: TRBV28; J gene: TRBJ1-2; clone size: once; CDR3 DNA: TGTGCCAGCAGTTTGGGACAGAGATATGGCTACACCTTC; CDR3 protein: CASSLGQRYGYTF
D gene: NA; V gene: TRBV5-1; J gene: TRBJ2-5; clone size: NA; CDR3 DNA: TGCGCCAGTAGACCCGGGAATCAAGAGACCCAGTACTTC; CDR3 protein: CASRPGNQETQYF
D gene: NA; V gene: TRBV19; J gene: TRBJ1-5; clone size: NA; CDR3 DNA: TGTGCCAGTAGTATCCCAATGGGGCAGGAGAGCAATCAGCCCCAGCATTTT; CDR3 protein: CASSIPMGQESNQPQHF
D gene: NA; V gene: TRBV27; J gene: TRBJ2-7; clone size: NA; CDR3 DNA: TGTGCCAGCATGCCCCGAGGGGTTCACGAGCAGTACTTC; CDR3 protein: CASMPRGVHEQYF
D gene: TRBD1; V gene: TRBV5-4; J gene: TRBJ1-2; clone size: NA; CDR3 DNA: TGTGCCAGCACTACAGGGGGGGGCGTGATCTATGGCTACACCTTC; CDR3 protein: CASTTGGGVIYGYTF
D gene: NA; V gene: TRBV5-1; J gene: TRBJ2-7; clone size: NA; CDR3 DNA: TGCGCCAGCAGCTTGGGGCCAAGCTCCTACGAGCAGTACTTC; CDR3 protein: CASSLGPSSYEQYF
D gene: NA; V gene: TRBV28; J gene: TRBJ1-5; clone size: NA; CDR3 DNA: TGTGCCAGCAGTCCACTGTTCAATCAGCCCCAGCATTTT; CDR3 protein: CASSPLFNQPQHF
D gene: NA; V gene: TRBV29-1; J gene: TRBJ1-3; clone size: NA; CDR3 DNA: TGCAGCGTTGCGCTCGGCGTTATCGACACCATATATTTT; CDR3 protein: CSVALGVIDTIYF
D gene: TRBD2; V gene: TRBV5-1; J gene: TRBJ2-5; clone size: NA; CDR3 DNA: TGCGCCAGCACCCTCGCGGCGGGAGTGTTGGTCGGAGAGACCCAGTACTTC; CDR3 protein: CASTLAAGVLVGETQYF
D gene: NA; V gene: TRBV28; J gene: TRBJ2-4; clone size: NA; CDR3 DNA: TGTGCCAGCAGTTTCTCGAACAGAAGGGCGTTTAACATTCAGTACTTC; CDR3 protein: CASSFSNRRAFNIQYF
D gene: NA; V gene: TRBV5-4; J gene: TRBJ2-1; clone size: once; CDR3 DNA: TGTGCCAGCAGCCCCCCTGGTGGGACAAACTCCTACAATGAGCAGTTCTTC; CDR3 protein: CASSPPGGTNSYNEQFF
D gene: NA; V gene: TRBV28; J gene: TRBJ2-7; clone size: NA; CDR3 DNA: TGTGCCAGCAGTTTCCCCGGGAGAAGGTCCTACGAGCAGTACTTC; CDR3 protein: CASSFPGRRSYEQYF
D gene: NA; V gene: TRBV6-1; J gene: TRBJ2-5; clone size: NA; CDR3 DNA: TGTGCCAGCAGGGGGTCAGGGCTAGCAAGAGAGACCCAGTACTTC; CDR3 protein: CASRGSGLARETQYF